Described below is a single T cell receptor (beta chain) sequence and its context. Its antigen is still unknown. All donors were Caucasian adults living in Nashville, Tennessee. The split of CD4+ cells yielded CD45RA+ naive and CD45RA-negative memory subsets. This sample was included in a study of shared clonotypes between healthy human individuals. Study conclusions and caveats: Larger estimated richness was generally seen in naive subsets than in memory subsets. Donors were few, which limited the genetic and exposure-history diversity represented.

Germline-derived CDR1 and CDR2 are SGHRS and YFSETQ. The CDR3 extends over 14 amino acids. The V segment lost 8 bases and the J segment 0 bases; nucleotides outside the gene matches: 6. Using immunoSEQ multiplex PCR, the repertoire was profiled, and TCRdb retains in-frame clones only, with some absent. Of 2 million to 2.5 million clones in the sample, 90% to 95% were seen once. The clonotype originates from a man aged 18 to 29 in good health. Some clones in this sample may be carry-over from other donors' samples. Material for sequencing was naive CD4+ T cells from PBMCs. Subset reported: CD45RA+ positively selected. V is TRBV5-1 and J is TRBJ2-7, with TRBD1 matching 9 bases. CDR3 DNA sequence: TGCGCCAGTTACAGGGGGCCCACCTCCTACGAGCAGTACTTC. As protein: CASYRGPTSYEQYF.